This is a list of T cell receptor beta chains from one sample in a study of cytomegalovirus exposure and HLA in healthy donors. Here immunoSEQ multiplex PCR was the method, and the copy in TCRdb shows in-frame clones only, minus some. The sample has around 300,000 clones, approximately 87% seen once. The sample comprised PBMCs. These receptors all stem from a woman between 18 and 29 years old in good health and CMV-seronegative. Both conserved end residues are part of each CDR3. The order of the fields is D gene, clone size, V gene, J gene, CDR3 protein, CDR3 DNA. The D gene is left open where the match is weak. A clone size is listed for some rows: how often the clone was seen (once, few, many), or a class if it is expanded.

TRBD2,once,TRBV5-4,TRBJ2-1,CASSRTSGSSYNEQFF,TGTGCCAGCAGCAGGACTAGCGGGAGCTCCTACAATGAGCAGTTCTTC
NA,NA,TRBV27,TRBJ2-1,CASSFGTPSSYNEQFF,TGTGCCAGCAGTTTCGGGACACCCAGCTCCTACAATGAGCAGTTCTTC
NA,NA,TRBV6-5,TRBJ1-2,CASSRLGEVIYGYTF,TGTGCCAGCAGCCGTCTGGGGGAGGTGATCTATGGCTACACCTTC
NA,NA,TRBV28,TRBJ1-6,CASSYPASSYNSPLHF,TGTGCCAGCAGTTACCCCGCGAGCTCCTATAATTCACCCCTCCACTTT
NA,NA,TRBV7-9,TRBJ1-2,CASTQTAQNYGYTF,TGTGCCAGCACCCAAACAGCCCAGAACTATGGCTACACCTTC
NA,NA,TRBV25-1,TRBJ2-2,CASSEGAIGELFF,TGTGCCAGCAGTGAGGGGGCGATCGGGGAGCTGTTTTTT
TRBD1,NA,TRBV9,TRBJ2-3,CASSIRGRTDTQYF,TGTGCCAGCAGCATCAGGGGGAGAACAGATACGCAGTATTTT
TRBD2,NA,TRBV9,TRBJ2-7,CASSVGGAGVYEQYF,TGTGCCAGCAGCGTAGGGGGAGCGGGAGTGTACGAGCAGTACTTC
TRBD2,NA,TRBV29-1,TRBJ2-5,CSVVGGKGGETQYF,TGCAGCGTTGTGGGGGGGAAAGGTGGCGAGACCCAGTACTTC
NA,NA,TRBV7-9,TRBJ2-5,CASSLLTGETQYF,TGTGCCAGCAGCTTATTAACCGGGGAGACCCAGTACTTC
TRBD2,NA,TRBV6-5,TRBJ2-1,CASSYSSASGPNEQFF,TGTGCCAGCAGTTACAGTTCGGCTAGCGGCCCTAATGAGCAGTTCTTC
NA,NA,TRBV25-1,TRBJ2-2,CASSEVRGLPLNTGELFF,TGTGCCAGCAGTGAGGTCAGGGGCCTCCCACTTAACACCGGGGAGCTGTTTTTT
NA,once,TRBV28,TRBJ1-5,CASSIRVMSGNQPQHF,TGTGCCAGCAGTATCAGGGTTATGTCTGGCAATCAGCCCCAGCATTTT
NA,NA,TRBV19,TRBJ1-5,CASEWGGQPQHF,TGTGCCAGTGAGTGGGGGGGACAGCCCCAGCATTTT
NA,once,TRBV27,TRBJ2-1,CASSLDGGYNEQFF,TGTGCCAGCAGTTTAGACGGCGGCTACAATGAGCAGTTCTTC
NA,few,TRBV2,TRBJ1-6,CASRDLFNSPLHF,TGTGCCAGCCGGGATCTCTTTAATTCACCCCTCCACTTT
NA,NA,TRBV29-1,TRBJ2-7,CSGVTEIYEQYF,TGCAGCGGTGTAACTGAAATCTACGAGCAGTACTTC
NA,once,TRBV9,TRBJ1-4,CASSVDPGEEKLFF,TGTGCCAGCAGCGTAGATCCGGGAGAAGAAAAACTGTTTTTT